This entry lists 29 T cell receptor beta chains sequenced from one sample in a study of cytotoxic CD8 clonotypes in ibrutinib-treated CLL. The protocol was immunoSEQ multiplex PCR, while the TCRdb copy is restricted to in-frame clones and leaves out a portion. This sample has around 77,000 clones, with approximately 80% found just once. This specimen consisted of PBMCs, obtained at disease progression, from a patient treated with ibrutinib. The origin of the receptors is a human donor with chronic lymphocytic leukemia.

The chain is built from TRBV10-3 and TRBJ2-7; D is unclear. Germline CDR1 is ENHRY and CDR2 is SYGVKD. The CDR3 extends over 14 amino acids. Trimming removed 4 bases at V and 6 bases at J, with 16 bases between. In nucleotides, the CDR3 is TGTGCCATCAGTGCCAGTCGATCTGCGCCCGAGCAGTACTTC. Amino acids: CAISASRSAPEQYF.

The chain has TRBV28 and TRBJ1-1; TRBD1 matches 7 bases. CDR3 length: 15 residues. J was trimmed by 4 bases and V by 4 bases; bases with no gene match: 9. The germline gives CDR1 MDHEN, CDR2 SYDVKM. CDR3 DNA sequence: TGTGCCAGCAGTTCCCTCGGGACAGCATCCACTGAAGCTTTCTTT. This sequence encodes CASSSLGTASTEAFF.

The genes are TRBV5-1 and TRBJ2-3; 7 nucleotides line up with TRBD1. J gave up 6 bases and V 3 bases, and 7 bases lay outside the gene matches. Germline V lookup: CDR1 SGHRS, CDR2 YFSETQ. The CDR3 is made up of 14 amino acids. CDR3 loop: CASSWGQRGDTQYF. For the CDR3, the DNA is TGCGCCAGCAGCTGGGGACAGAGAGGGGATACGCAGTATTTT.

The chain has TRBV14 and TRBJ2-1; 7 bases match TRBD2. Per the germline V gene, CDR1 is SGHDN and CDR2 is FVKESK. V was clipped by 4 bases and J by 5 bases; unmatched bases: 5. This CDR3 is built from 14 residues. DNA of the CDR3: TGTGCCAGCAGCCGGTGGGGAGGGCACAATGAGCAGTTCTTC. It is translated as CASSRWGGHNEQFF.

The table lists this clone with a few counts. The CDR3 loop is CASSTGQNYGYTF. The CDR3 bases are TGTGCCAGCAGCACGGGACAGAACTATGGCTACACCTTC. The V gene is TRBV2, the J gene TRBJ1-2; TRBD1 matches 7 bases. J was trimmed by 2 bases and V by 6 bases; bases with no gene match: 3. The CDR3 runs 13 residues. Looked up from germline, CDR1 is SNHLY and CDR2 is FYNNEI.

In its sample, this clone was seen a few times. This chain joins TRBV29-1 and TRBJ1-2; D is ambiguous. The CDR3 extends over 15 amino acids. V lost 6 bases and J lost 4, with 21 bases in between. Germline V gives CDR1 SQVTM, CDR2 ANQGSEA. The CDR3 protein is CSVDPGASTAYGYTF. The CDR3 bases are TGCAGCGTGGACCCAGGAGCCTCCACGGCCTATGGCTACACCTTC.

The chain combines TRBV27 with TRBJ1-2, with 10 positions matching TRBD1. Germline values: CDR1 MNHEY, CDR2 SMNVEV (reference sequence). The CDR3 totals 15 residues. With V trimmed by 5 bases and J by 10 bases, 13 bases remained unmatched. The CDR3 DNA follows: TGTGCCAGCAGTCGGACCGGGACAGGGGCTTTTGACTACACCTTC. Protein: CASSRTGTGAFDYTF.

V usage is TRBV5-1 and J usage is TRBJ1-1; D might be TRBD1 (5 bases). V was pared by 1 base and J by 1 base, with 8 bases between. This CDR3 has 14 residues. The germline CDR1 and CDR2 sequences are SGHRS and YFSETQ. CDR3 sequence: CASSLMGENTEAFF. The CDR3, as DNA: TGCGCCAGCAGCTTGATGGGGGAGAACACTGAAGCTTTCTTT.

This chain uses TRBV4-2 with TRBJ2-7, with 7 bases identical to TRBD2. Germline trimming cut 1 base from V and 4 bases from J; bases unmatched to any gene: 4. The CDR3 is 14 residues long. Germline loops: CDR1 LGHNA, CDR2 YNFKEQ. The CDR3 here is CASSQAGGKYEQYF. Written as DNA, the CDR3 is TGTGCCAGCAGCCAAGCGGGAGGAAAATACGAGCAGTACTTC.

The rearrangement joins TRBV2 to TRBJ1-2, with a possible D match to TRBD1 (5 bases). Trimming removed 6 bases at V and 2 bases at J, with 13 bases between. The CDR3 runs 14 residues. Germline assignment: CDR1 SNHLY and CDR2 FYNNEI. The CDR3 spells CASRGVRGNYGYTF. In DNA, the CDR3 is TGTGCCAGCAGGGGGGTGAGGGGAAACTATGGCTACACCTTC.

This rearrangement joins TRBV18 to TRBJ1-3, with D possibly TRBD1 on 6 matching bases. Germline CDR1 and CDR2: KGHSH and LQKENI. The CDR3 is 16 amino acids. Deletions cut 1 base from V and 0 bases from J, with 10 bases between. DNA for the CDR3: TGTGCCAGCTCACCACGATCGGACAGCTCTGGAAACACCATATATTTT. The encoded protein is CASSPRSDSSGNTIYF.

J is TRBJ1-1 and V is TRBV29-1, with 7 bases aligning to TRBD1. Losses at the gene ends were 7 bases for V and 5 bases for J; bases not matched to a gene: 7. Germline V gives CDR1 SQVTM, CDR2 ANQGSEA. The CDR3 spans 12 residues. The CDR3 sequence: CSGQGRGTEAFF. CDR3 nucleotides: TGCAGCGGACAGGGCCGGGGAACTGAAGCTTTCTTT.

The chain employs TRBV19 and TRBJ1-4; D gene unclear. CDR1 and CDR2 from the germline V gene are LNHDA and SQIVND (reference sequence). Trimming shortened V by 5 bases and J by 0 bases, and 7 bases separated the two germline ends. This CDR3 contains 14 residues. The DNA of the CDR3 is TGTGCCAGTAGTGGAGTTGCAACTAATGAAAAACTGTTTTTT. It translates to CASSGVATNEKLFF.

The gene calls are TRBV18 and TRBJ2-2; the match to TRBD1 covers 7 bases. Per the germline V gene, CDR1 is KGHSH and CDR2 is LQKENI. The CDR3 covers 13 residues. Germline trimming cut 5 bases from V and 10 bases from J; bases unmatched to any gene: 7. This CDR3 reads CASSATGSTELFF. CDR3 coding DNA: TGTGCCAGCTCAGCGACAGGGTCTACGGAGCTGTTTTTT. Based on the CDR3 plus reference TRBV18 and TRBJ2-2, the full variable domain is NAGVMQNPRHLVRRRGQEARLRCSPMKGHSHVYWYRQLPEEGLKFMVYLQKENIIDESGMPKERFSAEFPKEGPSILRIQQVVRGDSAAYFCASSATGSTELFFGEGSRLTVL.

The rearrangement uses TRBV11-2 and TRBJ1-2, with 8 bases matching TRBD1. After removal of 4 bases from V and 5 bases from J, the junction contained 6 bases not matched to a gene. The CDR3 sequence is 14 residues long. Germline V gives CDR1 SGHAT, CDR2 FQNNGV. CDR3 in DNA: TGTGCCAGCAGCTCGGACAGGGCGCTTTATGGCTACACCTTC. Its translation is CASSSDRALYGYTF.

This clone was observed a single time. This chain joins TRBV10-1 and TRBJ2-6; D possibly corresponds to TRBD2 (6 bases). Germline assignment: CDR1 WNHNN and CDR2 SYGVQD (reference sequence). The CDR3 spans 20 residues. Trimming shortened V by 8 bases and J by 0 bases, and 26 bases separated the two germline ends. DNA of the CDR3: TGCGCCAGCGCTCTGGTGGAGGGTTGGCATTTCATCTCTGGGGCCAACGTCCTGACTTTC. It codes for CASALVEGWHFISGANVLTF.

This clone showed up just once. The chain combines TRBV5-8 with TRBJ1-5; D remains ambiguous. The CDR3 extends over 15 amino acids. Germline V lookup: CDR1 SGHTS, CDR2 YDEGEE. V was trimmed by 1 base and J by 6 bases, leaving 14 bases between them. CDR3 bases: TGTGCCAGCAGCTTGCGTCAGTTCTCGTCTCAGCCCCAGCATTTT. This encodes CASSLRQFSSQPQHF.

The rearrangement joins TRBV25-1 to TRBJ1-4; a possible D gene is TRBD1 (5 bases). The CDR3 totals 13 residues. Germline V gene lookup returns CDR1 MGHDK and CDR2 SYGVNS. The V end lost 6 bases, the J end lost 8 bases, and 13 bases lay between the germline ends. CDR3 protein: CASRLGGSEKLFF. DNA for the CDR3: TGTGCCAGCAGGCTTGGGGGGTCCGAAAAACTGTTTTTT.

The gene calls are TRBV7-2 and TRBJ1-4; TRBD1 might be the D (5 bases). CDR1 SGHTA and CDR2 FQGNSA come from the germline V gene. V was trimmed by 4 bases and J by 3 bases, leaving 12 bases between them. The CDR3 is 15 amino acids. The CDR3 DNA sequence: TGTGCCAGCAGCTACTTTGACAGACCTAATGAAAAACTGTTTTTT. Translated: CASSYFDRPNEKLFF.

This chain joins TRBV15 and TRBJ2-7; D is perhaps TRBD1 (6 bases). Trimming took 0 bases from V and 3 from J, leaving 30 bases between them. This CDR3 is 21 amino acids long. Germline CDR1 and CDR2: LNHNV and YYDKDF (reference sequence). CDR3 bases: TGTGCCACCAGCAGAGATGTCAGGGGTAGAGGCGGGCGAGGGTCCCTCTACGAGCAGTACTTC. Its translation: CATSRDVRGRGGRGSLYEQYF.

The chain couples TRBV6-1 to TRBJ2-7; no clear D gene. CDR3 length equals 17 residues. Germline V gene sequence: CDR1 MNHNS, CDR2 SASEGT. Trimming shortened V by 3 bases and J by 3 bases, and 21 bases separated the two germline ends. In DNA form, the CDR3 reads TGTGCCAGCAGTGACGGCCCCCCGGCCGGTGTTAACTACGAGCAGTACTTC. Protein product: CASSDGPPAGVNYEQYF.

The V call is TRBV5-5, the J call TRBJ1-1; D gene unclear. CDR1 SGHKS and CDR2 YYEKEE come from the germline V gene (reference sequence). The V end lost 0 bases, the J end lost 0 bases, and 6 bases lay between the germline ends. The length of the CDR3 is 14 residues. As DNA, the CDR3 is TGTGCCAGCAGCTTGGTCTCTGTGAACACTGAAGCTTTCTTT. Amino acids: CASSLVSVNTEAFF.

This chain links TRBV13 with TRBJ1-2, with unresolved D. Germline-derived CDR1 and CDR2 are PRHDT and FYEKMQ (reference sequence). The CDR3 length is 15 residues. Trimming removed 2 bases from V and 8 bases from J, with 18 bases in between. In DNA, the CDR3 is TGTGCCAGCAGCTTAATGGACGGGATGAGAGGGGGCTACACCTTC. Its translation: CASSLMDGMRGGYTF. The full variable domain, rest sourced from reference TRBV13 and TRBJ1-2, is AAGVIQSPRHLIKEKRETATLKCYPIPRHDTVYWYQQGPGQDPQFLISFYEKMQSDKGSIPDRFSAQQFSDYHSELNMSSLELGDSALYFCASSLMDGMRGGYTFGSGTRLTVV.

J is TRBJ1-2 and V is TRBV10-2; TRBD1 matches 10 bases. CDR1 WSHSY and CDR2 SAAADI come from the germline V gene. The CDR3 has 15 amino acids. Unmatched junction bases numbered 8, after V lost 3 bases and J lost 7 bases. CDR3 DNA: TGCGCCAGCAGTGAAGTGGGACAGGGGATGGCTGGCTACACCTTC. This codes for CASSEVGQGMAGYTF.

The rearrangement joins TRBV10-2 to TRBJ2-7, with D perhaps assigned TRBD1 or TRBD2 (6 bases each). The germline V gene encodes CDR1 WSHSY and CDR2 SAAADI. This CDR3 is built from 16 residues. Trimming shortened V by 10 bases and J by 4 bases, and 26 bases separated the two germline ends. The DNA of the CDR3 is TGCGCCACCCAACTTACCCCGGGGGCCGAGTATTACGAGCAGTACTTC. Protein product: CATQLTPGAEYYEQYF.

The CDR3 coding sequence is TGCGCCAGCAGCGAGGGACTAGCGGGATATACAGATACGCAGTATTTT. Its translation is CASSEGLAGYTDTQYF. The rearrangement joins TRBV5-1 to TRBJ2-3; TRBD2 matches at 13 bases. The CDR3 totals 16 residues. The trim removed 4 bases at V and 3 bases at J, leaving 5 bases unmatched. Germline V gives CDR1 SGHRS, CDR2 YFSETQ.

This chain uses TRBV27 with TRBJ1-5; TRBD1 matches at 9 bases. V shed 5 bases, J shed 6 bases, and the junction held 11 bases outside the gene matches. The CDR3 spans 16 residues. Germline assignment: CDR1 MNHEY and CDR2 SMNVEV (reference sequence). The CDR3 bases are TGTGCCAGCAGTCGCACTCAGACAGGGGGGGGTCAGCCCCAGCATTTT. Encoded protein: CASSRTQTGGGQPQHF.

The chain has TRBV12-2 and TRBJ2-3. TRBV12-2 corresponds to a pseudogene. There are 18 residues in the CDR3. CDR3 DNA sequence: TGTGCAAGTCGCTTAGAGGGATCGGTCCGGAAGAGCACAGATACGCAGTATTTT. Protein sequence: CASRLEGSVRKSTDTQYF.

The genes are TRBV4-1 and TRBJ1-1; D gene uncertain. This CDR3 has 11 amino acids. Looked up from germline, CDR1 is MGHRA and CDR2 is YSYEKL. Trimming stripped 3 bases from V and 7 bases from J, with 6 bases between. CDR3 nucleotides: TGCGCCAGCAGCCAGTCTAGTGAAGCTTTCTTT. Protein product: CASSQSSEAFF.